The 30 T cell receptor beta chains presented below share a single source sample, sequenced in a study of siplizumab effects on memory and regulatory T cells. The assay was immunoSEQ multiplex PCR, and TCRdb's table has in-frame clones only and misses some. Here the sample spans 85,000 to 130,000 clones, roughly 92% being singletons. Source material: Tregs sorted from blood. Source of these receptors: a human donor in good health.

The chain recombines TRBV6-1 with TRBJ2-5, with 11 bases that match TRBD2. V shed 4 bases and J 7 bases; nucleotides not matched to a gene: 5. Looked up from germline, CDR1 is MNHNS and CDR2 is SASEGT. This CDR3 region has 14 residues. The chain's CDR3 is CASSVTSGVATQYF. The CDR3 DNA sequence: TGTGCCAGCAGTGTGACTAGCGGGGTGGCGACCCAGTACTTC.

J is TRBJ2-1 and V is TRBV25-1; no clear D gene. The germline V and J ends were trimmed by 4 bases and 8 bases, with 9 bases remaining between them. Germline V CDR1 and CDR2: MGHDK, SYGVNS. The CDR3 runs to 12 residues. In DNA, the CDR3 is TGTGCCAGCAGTGCGTTTGGGTATGAGCAGTTCTTC. Its translation is CASSAFGYEQFF.

In this sample, this clone turned up once. The chain combines TRBV28 with TRBJ1-3; 8 nucleotides agree with TRBD1. The V gene end was trimmed by 8 bases and the J gene end by 4 bases; junction bases not matched to a gene: 4. This CDR3 comprises 13 residues. Per germline, CDR1 MDHEN and CDR2 SYDVKM. The CDR3 nucleotides are TGTGCCAGCCAGGGGGCAGGGGGAAACACCATATATTTT. Translated: CASQGAGGNTIYF.

The gene calls are TRBV10-3 and TRBJ1-4; D perhaps matches TRBD1 (5 bases). The length of the CDR3 is 15 residues. CDR1 is ENHRY and CDR2 is SYGVKD in the germline V gene. V shed 4 bases and J shed 4 bases, with 13 bases lying between them. DNA for the CDR3: TGTGCCATCAGTGGGGAAGGGGCCTATAATGAAAAACTGTTTTTT. This sequence encodes CAISGEGAYNEKLFF.

The V gene is TRBV7-6, the J gene TRBJ1-4, with a possible D match to TRBD1 (6 bases). CDR1 and CDR2 (germline): SGHVS, FNYEAQ. V lost 1 base, J lost 8 bases, and 20 bases lay in between. This CDR3 is built from 17 residues. The chain's CDR3 is CASSLDGGFPGEEKLFF. The CDR3 region has the DNA TGTGCCAGCAGCTTAGATGGTGGTTTCCCAGGGGAGGAAAAACTGTTTTTT. Full variable domain (remainder filled in from reference TRBV7-6 and TRBJ1-4): GAGVSQSPRYKVTKRGQDVALRCDPISGHVSLYWYRQALGQGPEFLTYFNYEAQQDKSGLPNDRFSAERPEGSISTLTIQRTEQRDSAMYRCASSLDGGFPGEEKLFFGSGTQLSVL.

The chain carries TRBV19 and TRBJ2-7; D might be TRBD1 (6 bases). Germline CDR1 and CDR2: LNHDA and SQIVND (reference sequence). The V end was cut by 1 base, the J end by 1 base, with 8 bases between. The CDR3 covers 14 residues. In DNA, the CDR3 is TGTGCCAGTAGTATAGGACAGGCTTCCTACGAGCAGTACTTC. This gives the protein CASSIGQASYEQYF.

The gene calls are TRBV15 and TRBJ1-5; D remains ambiguous. Trimming pared 3 bases from V and 8 bases from J, leaving 8 bases between. The CDR3 length is 12 residues. CDR1 and CDR2 (germline): LNHNV, YYDKDF (reference sequence). The CDR3 DNA reads TGTGCCACCAGCAGGGCCCGGGAGCCCCAGCATTTT. This gives the protein CATSRAREPQHF.

V is TRBV9 and J is TRBJ2-7; the match to TRBD1 covers 10 bases. The CDR3 sequence is 14 residues long. The trim removed 2 bases at V and 2 bases at J, leaving 1 base unmatched. Per germline, CDR1 SGDLS and CDR2 YYNGEE. The CDR3 region has the DNA TGTGCCAGCAGCGTGGGACAGGGGCCCTACGAGCAGTACTTC. Its translation: CASSVGQGPYEQYF.

The V call is TRBV28, the J call TRBJ1-5; no definite D call. The germline V and J ends were trimmed by 2 bases and 4 bases, with 12 bases remaining between them. Germline loops: CDR1 MDHEN, CDR2 SYDVKM. This CDR3 region has 15 residues. The CDR3 coding sequence is TGTGCCAGCAGTTTAAGGACGGTTAAAAATCAGCCCCAGCATTTT. It translates to CASSLRTVKNQPQHF.

The chain employs TRBV7-3 and TRBJ2-3; 8 bases align to TRBD2. The CDR3 is made up of 15 amino acids. Germline assignment: CDR1 SGHTA and CDR2 FQGTGA. V was clipped by 8 bases and J by 3 bases; unmatched bases: 10. CDR3 amino acids: CASGPSGSGTDTQYF. CDR3 bases: TGTGCCAGCGGCCCAAGCGGGAGTGGTACAGATACGCAGTATTTT.

The count of this clone is one. The V and J genes are TRBV18 and TRBJ1-3, with 10 bases identical to TRBD1. The CDR3 length is 15 residues. Losses at the gene ends were 3 bases for V and 3 bases for J; bases not matched to a gene: 2. The germline gives CDR1 KGHSH, CDR2 LQKENI. CDR3 residues: CASSPDRGIGNTIYF. The DNA for the CDR3 is TGTGCCAGCTCACCGGACAGGGGGATTGGAAACACCATATATTTT.

The rearrangement links TRBV19 to TRBJ2-3, with 9 bases that match TRBD2. Germline V gives CDR1 LNHDA, CDR2 SQIVND (reference sequence). The V gene end was trimmed by 5 bases and the J gene end by 5 bases; junction bases not matched to a gene: 11. CDR3 length: 16 amino acids. CDR3 in amino acids: CASSLRAGGGRDTQYF. Written as DNA, the CDR3 is TGTGCCAGTAGTTTACGAGCGGGAGGAGGTAGAGATACGCAGTATTTT.

The CDR3, as DNA: TGTGTCCGACAAAAGGGGGAGGGGGTCGGTGAGCAGTTCTTC. Translation: CVRQKGEGVGEQFF. The V gene is TRBV7-5, the J gene TRBJ2-1; no DNA check was done on the table's D call, TRBD2. TRBV7-5 is marked as a pseudogene. The CDR3 totals 14 residues.

This clone has just one count. V is TRBV15 and J is TRBJ2-1, with 11 bases identical to TRBD2. Looked up from germline, CDR1 is LNHNV and CDR2 is YYDKDF (reference sequence). CDR3 length: 14 residues. V was pared by 6 bases and J by 11 bases, with 9 bases of the junction left unmatched. The CDR3: CATRRGLAGDQQFF. The CDR3 DNA reads TGTGCCACCAGGCGAGGACTAGCGGGCGATCAGCAGTTCTTC.

V is TRBV29-1 and J is TRBJ1-2; D remains unclear. V lost 6 bases and J 2 bases, leaving 10 bases between the germline ends. The CDR3 has 12 amino acids. Per germline, CDR1 SQVTM and CDR2 ANQGSEA. CDR3 in amino acids: CSVRRSNYGYTF. CDR3 sequence (DNA): TGCAGCGTAAGACGGTCAAACTATGGCTACACCTTC.

This chain connects TRBV10-2 to TRBJ2-7; 9 nucleotides match TRBD1. This CDR3 region has 14 residues. The V gene's germline CDR1 is WSHSY and CDR2 SAAADI. V trimming: 2 bases; J trimming: 2 bases; junction bases outside the gene matches: 1. The DNA of the CDR3 is TGCGCCAGCAGTGAGGGGACAGGGCCCTACGAGCAGTACTTC. Translating gives CASSEGTGPYEQYF.

The chain combines TRBV6-1 with TRBJ2-3; 12 nucleotides line up with TRBD2. The CDR3 is 15 amino acids. Germline CDR1 MNHNS, CDR2 SASEGT. Trimming took 1 base from V and 4 from J; bases not matched to a gene: 0. CDR3 in DNA: TGTGCCAGCAGTGAAGGACTAGCGGGAGCAGATACGCAGTATTTT. Protein sequence: CASSEGLAGADTQYF.

The chain employs TRBV5-1 and TRBJ2-7, with no clear D. This CDR3 spans 15 amino acids. Trimming took 1 base from V and 4 from J, leaving 15 bases between them. Germline-derived CDR1 and CDR2 are SGHRS and YFSETQ. The CDR3: CASSLTPSNAYEQYF. In DNA form, the CDR3 reads TGCGCCAGCAGCTTGACGCCCTCGAACGCATACGAGCAGTACTTC.

This rearrangement joins TRBV10-2 to TRBJ2-5; D is unclear. The ends were cut back, 8 bases at V and 5 bases at J, with 12 bases in the middle. The CDR3 consists of 12 residues. From germline, CDR1 is WSHSY and CDR2 SAAADI. The CDR3 sequence: CASHSRPETQYF. Written as DNA, the CDR3 is TGCGCCAGCCACTCCCGACCGGAGACCCAGTACTTC.

The V call is TRBV19, the J call TRBJ1-1; no firm D call. This CDR3 comprises 14 residues. V was shortened by 3 bases and J by 4 bases, with 12 bases between the two germline ends. Per germline, CDR1 LNHDA and CDR2 SQIVND (reference sequence). The CDR3: CASSMFRGGTEAFF. CDR3 in DNA: TGTGCCAGTAGTATGTTCAGAGGAGGCACTGAAGCTTTCTTT.

DNA of the CDR3: TGTGCCAGCAGGCACTCTAACTATGGCTACACCTTC. Translating it yields CASRHSNYGYTF. The gene calls are TRBV28 and TRBJ1-2; unclear D gene. This CDR3 is 12 amino acids long. V was shortened by 6 bases and J by 0 bases, with 5 bases between the two germline ends. In germline, CDR1 is MDHEN, CDR2 SYDVKM.

V is TRBV5-5 and J is TRBJ1-1; the D is unclear. This CDR3 spans 13 amino acids. V lost 4 bases and J lost 1, with 8 bases in between. Germline lookup yields CDR1 SGHKS and CDR2 YYEKEE (reference sequence). CDR3: CASSIRRNTEAFF. The DNA of the CDR3 is TGTGCCAGCAGCATTAGACGGAACACTGAAGCTTTCTTT.

The chain employs TRBV29-1 and TRBJ1-2; D unclear. Germline values: CDR1 SQVTM, CDR2 ANQGSEA. CDR3 length: 11 residues. The V and J ends lost 0 bases and 13 bases respectively, with 12 bases between them. The CDR3 spells CSVEDTAYVTF. DNA for the CDR3: TGCAGCGTTGAAGACACGGCCTATGTCACCTTC. Looking up the rest from reference TRBV29-1 and TRBJ1-2 gives the full variable domain: SAVISQKPSRDICQRGTSLTIQCQVDSQVTMMFWYRQQPGQSLTLIATANQGSEATYESGFVIDKFPISRPNLTFSTLTVSNMSPEDSSIYLCSVEDTAYVTFGSGTRLTVV.

This chain links TRBV5-1 with TRBJ2-7; 7 nucleotides agree with TRBD2. This CDR3 is 16 amino acids long. Per the germline V gene, CDR1 is SGHRS and CDR2 is YFSETQ. The trim removed 3 bases at V and 2 bases at J, leaving 11 bases unmatched. The CDR3 coding sequence is TGCGCCAGCAGCTGGAGGACCGGGACTATTACCTACGAGCAGTACTTC. Its translation: CASSWRTGTITYEQYF.

The CDR3 DNA is TGCAGCGTTGTAGGGGGCCGCACTAGCACAGATACGCAGTATTTT. Its translation: CSVVGGRTSTDTQYF. The rearrangement joins TRBV29-1 to TRBJ2-3; 7 positions agree with TRBD1. J was trimmed by 0 bases and V by 4 bases; bases with no gene match: 7. Germline V gives CDR1 SQVTM, CDR2 ANQGSEA. This CDR3 spans 15 amino acids.

The chain combines TRBV5-6 with TRBJ2-3; 12 bases map to TRBD1. There are 16 residues in the CDR3. Germline CDR1 SGHDT, CDR2 YYEEEE. Losses at the gene ends were 0 bases for V and 2 bases for J; bases not matched to a gene: 1. CDR3 bases: TGTGCCAGCAGCTTGGTGGGACAGGGGGCCACAGATACGCAGTATTTT. This encodes CASSLVGQGATDTQYF.

The J gene is TRBJ2-3, the V gene TRBV7-9, with no clear D. The CDR3 runs 14 residues. Trimming shortened V by 3 bases and J by 2 bases, and 9 bases separated the two germline ends. The germline V gene encodes CDR1 SEHNR and CDR2 FQNEAQ (reference sequence). The CDR3 loop reads CASSFEGFTDTQYF. The CDR3 DNA is TGTGCCAGCAGCTTTGAAGGTTTCACAGATACGCAGTATTTT. Complete variable domain (other parts from reference TRBV7-9 and TRBJ2-3): DTGVSQNPRHKITKRGQNVTFRCDPISEHNRLYWYRQTLGQGPEFLTYFQNEAQLEKSRLLSDRFSAERPKGSFSTLEIQRTEQGDSAMYLCASSFEGFTDTQYFGPGTRLTVL.

This clone was seen just once. This rearrangement joins TRBV11-2 to TRBJ2-1; either TRBD1 or TRBD2 may fit D (6 bases each). The CDR3 covers 17 residues. Trimming took 2 bases from V and 4 from J, leaving 18 bases between them. The germline V gene has CDR1 SGHAT and CDR2 FQNNGV. The CDR3 DNA is TGTGCCAGCAGCTTATTGGGGGCGGGATCCGATTACAATGAGCAGTTCTTC. Protein: CASSLLGAGSDYNEQFF.

The V and J genes are TRBV4-1 and TRBJ1-3; D gene unclear. Trimming removed 6 bases from V and 4 bases from J, with 10 bases in between. The germline gives CDR1 MGHRA, CDR2 YSYEKL. This CDR3 region has 13 residues. CDR3 protein: CASRARTGNTIYF. CDR3 nucleotides: TGCGCCAGCAGAGCAAGAACAGGAAACACCATATATTTT.

The J gene is TRBJ1-1, the V gene TRBV6-5; D ambiguous. Germline CDR1 and CDR2: MNHEY and SVGAGI. The CDR3 sequence is 14 residues long. V dropped 6 bases and J dropped 0 bases, with 11 bases sitting between them. CDR3 in DNA: TGTGCCAGCAGAACCCACCGTCTGAACACTGAAGCTTTCTTT. It encodes CASRTHRLNTEAFF.